This T cell receptor (beta chain) was retrieved from a study of spatial heterogeneity in lung cancer. Study summary: Consistent detection of more beta-chain than alpha-chain sequences was observed. Study findings and constraints: Resection saw ubiquitous expanded tumor TCRs appear in blood more than follow-up did.

Time point denoted: sample taken at primary tumor resection. The sequenced material consisted of unsorted whole RNA from tumor, nontumor lung or frozen PBMC. The donors were 72 patients with non-small cell lung cancer that was early-stage and untreated. The V gene's germline CDR1 is MNHEY and CDR2 SVGEGT. The CDR3 is 14 residues long. Between the trimmed V and J ends, which lost 0 bases and 8 bases, there was a span of 10 bases. Carried by each TCR cDNA molecule was a unique molecular identifier. TCRdb fed the 5' RACE reads into MiXCR, producing one record per CDR3 protein. The sample has some 17,000 distinct CDR3 sequences, 20% to 25% seen once; the top ten hold approximately 18%. Details on this clonotype: Its antigen is not known.

Specimen: PBMCs, collected at surgery. The chain combines TRBV6-2 or TRBV6-3 with TRBJ2-2; D ambiguous. The sequence was obtained from a female donor with early-stage non-small cell lung cancer. In DNA, the CDR3 is TGTGCCAGCAGTTACTCGTTTCGAGTAGGGGAGCTGTTTTTT. It translates to CASSYSFRVGELFF.